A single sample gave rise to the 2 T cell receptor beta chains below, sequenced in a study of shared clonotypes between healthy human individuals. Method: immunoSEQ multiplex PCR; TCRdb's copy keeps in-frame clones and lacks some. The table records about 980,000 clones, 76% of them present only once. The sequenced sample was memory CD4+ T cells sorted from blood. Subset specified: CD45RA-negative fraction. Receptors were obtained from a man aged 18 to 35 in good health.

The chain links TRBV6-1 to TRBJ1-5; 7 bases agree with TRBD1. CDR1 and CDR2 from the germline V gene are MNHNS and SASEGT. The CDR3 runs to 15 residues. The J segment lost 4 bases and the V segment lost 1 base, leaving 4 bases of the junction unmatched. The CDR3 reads CASSEGVRGNQPQHF. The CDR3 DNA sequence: TGTGCCAGCAGTGAAGGGGTCAGGGGGAATCAGCCCCAGCATTTT.

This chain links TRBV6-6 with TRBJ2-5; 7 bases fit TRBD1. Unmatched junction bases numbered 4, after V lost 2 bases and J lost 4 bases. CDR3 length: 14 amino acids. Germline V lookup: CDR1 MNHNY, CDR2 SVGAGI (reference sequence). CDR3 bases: TGTGCCAGCAGTTACCAAGGGGGCCGAGAGACCCAGTACTTC. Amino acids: CASSYQGGRETQYF.